The text below deals with one T cell receptor (beta chain). Its antigen is unknown. TCRdb keeps only in-frame clones here, not all; method: immunoSEQ multiplex PCR. The sample includes around 340,000 clones, about 93% seen only once; the top ten take approximately 5%. Indicated time point: blood from clinic visit 5 months post-surgery; TSC patient then seizure free. Only cases whose brain tissue showed the highest T cell transcript signatures were sequenced. Before surgery, patients took at least one anti-epileptic drug. Germline-derived CDR1 and CDR2 are SGHNT and YENEEA. Trimming stripped 3 bases from V and 6 bases from J, with 13 bases between. The CDR3 is 14 amino acids. This sample is part of a study of brain T cells in children with intractable seizures. Study-wide results and limits: HCMV serostatus was not known, and viral specificity came from CDR3 similarity only. Absence of clones before surgery may stem from lower sequencing depth.

The rearrangement links TRBV11-3 to TRBJ2-3; D gene uncertain. The sequence was collected from a boy under two years old with tuberous sclerosis and intractable seizures. The sample in question was peripheral blood, obtained 4 to 5 months after surgery. CDR3 sequence reads: CASSLNPTGDTQYF. The CDR3 DNA reads as TGTGCCAGCAGCTTGAACCCGACTGGCGATACGCAGTATTTT.